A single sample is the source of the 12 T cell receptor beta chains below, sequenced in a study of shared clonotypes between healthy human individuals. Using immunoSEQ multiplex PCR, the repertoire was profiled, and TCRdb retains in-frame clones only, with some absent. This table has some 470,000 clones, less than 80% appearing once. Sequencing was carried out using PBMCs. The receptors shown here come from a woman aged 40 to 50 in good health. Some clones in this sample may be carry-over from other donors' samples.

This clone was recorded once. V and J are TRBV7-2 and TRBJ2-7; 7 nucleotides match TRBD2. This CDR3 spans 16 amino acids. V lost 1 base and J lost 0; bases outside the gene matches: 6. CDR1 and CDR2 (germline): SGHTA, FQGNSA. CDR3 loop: CASSLEGTISSYEQYF. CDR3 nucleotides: TGTGCCAGCAGCTTAGAGGGGACTATAAGCTCCTACGAGCAGTACTTC.

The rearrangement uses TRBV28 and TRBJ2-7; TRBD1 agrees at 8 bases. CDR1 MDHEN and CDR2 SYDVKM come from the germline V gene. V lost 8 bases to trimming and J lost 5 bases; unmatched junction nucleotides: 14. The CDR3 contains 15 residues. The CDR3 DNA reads TGTGCCAGCGGCTACCCGGGACAGGTCTACCACGAGCAGTACTTC. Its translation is CASGYPGQVYHEQYF.

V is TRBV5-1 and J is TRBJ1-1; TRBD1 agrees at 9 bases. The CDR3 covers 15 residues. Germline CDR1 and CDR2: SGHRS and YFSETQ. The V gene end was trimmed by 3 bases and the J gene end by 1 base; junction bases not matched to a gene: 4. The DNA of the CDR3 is TGCGCCAGCAGCTCTCGGACAGGGGCGAACACTGAAGCTTTCTTT. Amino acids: CASSSRTGANTEAFF.

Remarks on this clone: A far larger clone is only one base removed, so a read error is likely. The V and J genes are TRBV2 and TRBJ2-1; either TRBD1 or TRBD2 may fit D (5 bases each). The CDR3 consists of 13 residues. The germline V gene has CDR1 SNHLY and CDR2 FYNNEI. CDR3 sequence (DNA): TGTGCCAGACTACTAGGGGCGGGCAATGAGCTGTTCTTC. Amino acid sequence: CARLLGAGNELFF.

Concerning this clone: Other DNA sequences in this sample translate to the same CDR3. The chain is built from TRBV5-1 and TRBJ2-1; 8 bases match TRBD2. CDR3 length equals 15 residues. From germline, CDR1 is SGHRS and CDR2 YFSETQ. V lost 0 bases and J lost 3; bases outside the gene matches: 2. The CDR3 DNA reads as TGCGCCAGCAGCTTGGACAGCGGGAGCTACAATGAGCAGTTCTTC. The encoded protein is CASSLDSGSYNEQFF.

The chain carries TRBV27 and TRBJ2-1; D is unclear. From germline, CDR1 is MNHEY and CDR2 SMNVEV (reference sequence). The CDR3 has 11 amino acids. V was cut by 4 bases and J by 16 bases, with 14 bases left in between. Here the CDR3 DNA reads TGTGCCAGCAGTTGGAAACAGAAGGAATTCTTC. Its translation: CASSWKQKEFF.

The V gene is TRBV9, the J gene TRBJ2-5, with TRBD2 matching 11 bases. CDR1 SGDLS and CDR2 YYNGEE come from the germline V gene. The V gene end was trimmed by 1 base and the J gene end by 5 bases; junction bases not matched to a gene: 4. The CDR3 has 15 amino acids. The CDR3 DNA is TGTGCCAGCAGCGTAATAGCGGGAGGGTTGGAGACCCAGTACTTC. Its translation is CASSVIAGGLETQYF.

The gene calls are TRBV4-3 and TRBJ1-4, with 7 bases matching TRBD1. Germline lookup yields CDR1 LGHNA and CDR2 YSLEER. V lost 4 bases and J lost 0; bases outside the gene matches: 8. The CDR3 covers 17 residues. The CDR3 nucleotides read TGCGCCAGCAGCCTCAGACAGGGAGGATCAACTAATGAAAAACTGTTTTTT. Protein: CASSLRQGGSTNEKLFF.

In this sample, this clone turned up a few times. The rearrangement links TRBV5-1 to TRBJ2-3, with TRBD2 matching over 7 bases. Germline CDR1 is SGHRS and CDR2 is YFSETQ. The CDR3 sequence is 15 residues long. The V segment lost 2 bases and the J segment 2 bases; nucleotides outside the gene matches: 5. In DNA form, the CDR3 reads TGCGCCAGCAGCTTTCTAGCGGTTGACACAGATACGCAGTATTTT. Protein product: CASSFLAVDTDTQYF.

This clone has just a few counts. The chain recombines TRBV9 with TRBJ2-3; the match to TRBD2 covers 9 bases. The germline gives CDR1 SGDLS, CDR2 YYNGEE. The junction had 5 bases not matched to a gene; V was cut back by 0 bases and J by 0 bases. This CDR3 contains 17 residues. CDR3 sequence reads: CASSVALTSGSTDTQYF. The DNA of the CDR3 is TGTGCCAGCAGCGTAGCTCTTACTAGCGGGAGCACAGATACGCAGTATTTT.

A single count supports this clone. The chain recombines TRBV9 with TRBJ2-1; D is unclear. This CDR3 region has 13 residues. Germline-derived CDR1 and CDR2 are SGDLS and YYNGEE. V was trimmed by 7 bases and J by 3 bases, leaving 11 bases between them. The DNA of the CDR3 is TGTGCCAGCTCCCAGGACGACTACAATGAGCAGTTCTTC. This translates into CASSQDDYNEQFF.

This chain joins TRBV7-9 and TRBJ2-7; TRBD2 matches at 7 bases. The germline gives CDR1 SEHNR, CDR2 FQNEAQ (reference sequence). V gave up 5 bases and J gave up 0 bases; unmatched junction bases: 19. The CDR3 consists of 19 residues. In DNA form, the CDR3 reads TGTGCCAGCAGCCCCCTCCGAGGCCTACTAGCGATCCGCTCCTACGAGCAGTACTTC. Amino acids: CASSPLRGLLAIRSYEQYF.